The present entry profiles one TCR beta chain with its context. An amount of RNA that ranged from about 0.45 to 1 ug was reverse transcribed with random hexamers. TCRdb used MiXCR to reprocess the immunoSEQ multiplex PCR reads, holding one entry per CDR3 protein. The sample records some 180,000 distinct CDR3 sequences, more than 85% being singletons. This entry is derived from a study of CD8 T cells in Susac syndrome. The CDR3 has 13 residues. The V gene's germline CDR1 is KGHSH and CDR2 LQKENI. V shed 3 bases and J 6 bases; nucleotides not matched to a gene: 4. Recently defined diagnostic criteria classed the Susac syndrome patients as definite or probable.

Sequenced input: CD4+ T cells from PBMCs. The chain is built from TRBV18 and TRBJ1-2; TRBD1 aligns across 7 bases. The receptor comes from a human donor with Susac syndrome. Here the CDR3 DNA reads TGTGCCAGCTCACCTGGGACAGAGGATGGCTACACCTTC. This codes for CASSPGTEDGYTF.